The source of this T cell receptor beta chain is a study of radiotherapy plus CTLA-4 blockade in lung cancer. Study as a whole: For approximately 19% of patients, objective responses occurred, and approximately 30% had disease control. General study findings and limits: Clones derived from tumor TCRs expanded in blood after radiotherapy plus ipilimumab. Response, reportedly, was best predicted by interferon-beta along with early blood T cell clone dynamics.

Those patients who had chemo-refractory metastatic non-small-cell lung cancer were given focal radiation along with CTLA-4 blockade through ipilimumab. A note on this clone: The antigen is unknown.

The method was immunoSEQ multiplex PCR; TCRdb's version includes in-frame clones alone and lacks a portion of them. This table has 53,000 or so clones, 70% to 90% appearing once. Germline V gene sequence: CDR1 LGHNA, CDR2 YSLEER. V shed 0 bases and J shed 4 bases, with 9 bases lying between them. The CDR3 sequence is 14 residues long. The TCR was taken from a human donor with non-small cell lung cancer whose response to radiotherapy plus ipilimumab could not be evaluated. V usage is TRBV4-3 and J usage is TRBJ1-2, with D unclear. The material was peripheral blood, obtained from a patient treated with radiotherapy plus ipilimumab. In nucleotides, the CDR3 is TGCGCCAGCAGCCAAGATCAGGTCGGCTATGGCTACACCTTC. The encoded protein is CASSQDQVGYGYTF.